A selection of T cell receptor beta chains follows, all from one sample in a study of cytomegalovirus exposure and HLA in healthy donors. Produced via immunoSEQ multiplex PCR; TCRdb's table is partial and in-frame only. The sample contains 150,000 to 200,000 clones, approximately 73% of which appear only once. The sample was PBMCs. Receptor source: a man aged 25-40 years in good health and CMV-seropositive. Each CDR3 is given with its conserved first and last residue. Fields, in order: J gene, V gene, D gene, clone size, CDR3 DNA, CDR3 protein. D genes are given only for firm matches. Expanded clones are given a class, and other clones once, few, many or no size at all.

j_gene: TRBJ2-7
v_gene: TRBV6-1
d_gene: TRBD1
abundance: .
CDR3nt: TGTGCCAGCAGTGAGAGACAGGGGTCCTACGAGCAGTACTTC
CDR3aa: CASSERQGSYEQYF

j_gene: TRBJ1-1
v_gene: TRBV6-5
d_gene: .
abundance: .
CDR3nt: TGTGCCAGCAGTTCACAGATGAACACTGAAGCTTTCTTT
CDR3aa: CASSSQMNTEAFF

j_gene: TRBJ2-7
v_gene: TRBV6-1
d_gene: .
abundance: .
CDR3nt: TGTGCCAGCAGTGAAATTAACAGCCCCTACGAGCAGTACTTC
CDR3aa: CASSEINSPYEQYF

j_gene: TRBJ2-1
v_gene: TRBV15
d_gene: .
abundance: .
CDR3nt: TGTGCCACCAGCAGCGCGGGGGAGCAGTTCTTC
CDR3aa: CATSSAGEQFF

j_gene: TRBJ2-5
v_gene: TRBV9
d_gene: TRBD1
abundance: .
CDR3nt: TGTGCCAGCAGCGCGTGGGGACAGGGGCCCGGGGAGACCCAGTACTTC
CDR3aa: CASSAWGQGPGETQYF

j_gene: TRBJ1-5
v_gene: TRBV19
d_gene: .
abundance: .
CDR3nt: TGTGCCAGTAGTCTGAGAGGAGGGGGCAATCAGCCCCAGCATTTT
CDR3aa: CASSLRGGGNQPQHF

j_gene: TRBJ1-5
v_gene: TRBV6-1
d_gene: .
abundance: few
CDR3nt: TGTGCCAGCAGAGTCGGTCAGGTTAGCAATCAGCCCCAGCATTTT
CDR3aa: CASRVGQVSNQPQHF

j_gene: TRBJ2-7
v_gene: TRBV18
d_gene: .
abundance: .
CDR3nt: TGTGCCAGCTCACCGTCCTCCCGGGAGACCTACGAGCAGTACTTC
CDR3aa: CASSPSSRETYEQYF

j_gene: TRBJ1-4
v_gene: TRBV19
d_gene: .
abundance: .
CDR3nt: TGTGCCAGTCGATACGGCTCGGCGGGTGAAAAACTGTTTTTT
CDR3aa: CASRYGSAGEKLFF

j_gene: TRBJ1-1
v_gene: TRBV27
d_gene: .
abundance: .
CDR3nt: TGTGCCAGCGGCCTTTCTTTCACTGAAGCTTTCTTT
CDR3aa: CASGLSFTEAFF

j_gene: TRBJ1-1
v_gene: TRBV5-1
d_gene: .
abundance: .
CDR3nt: TGCGCCAGCAGCACCGGGCGGGGAGAGCTTAGCACTGAAGCTTTCTTT
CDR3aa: CASSTGRGELSTEAFF

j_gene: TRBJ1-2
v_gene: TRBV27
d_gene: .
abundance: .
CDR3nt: TGTGCCAGCAGTTTATTGGGGTCGGGGGACCCGGGGAGGGGCTACACCTTC
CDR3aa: CASSLLGSGDPGRGYTF

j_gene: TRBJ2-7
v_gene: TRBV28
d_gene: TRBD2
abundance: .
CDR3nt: TGTGCCAGCATGGGCGGGGGGCCGGGCGAGCAGTACTTC
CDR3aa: CASMGGGPGEQYF

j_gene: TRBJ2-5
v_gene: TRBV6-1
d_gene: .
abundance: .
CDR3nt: TGTGCCAGCAGTGAACTAGATCAAGAGACCCAGTACTTC
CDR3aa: CASSELDQETQYF

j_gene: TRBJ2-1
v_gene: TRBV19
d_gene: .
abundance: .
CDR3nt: TGTGCCAGTAGTAACCCGTCCGGCGCGGTTAATGAGCAGTTCTTC
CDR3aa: CASSNPSGAVNEQFF

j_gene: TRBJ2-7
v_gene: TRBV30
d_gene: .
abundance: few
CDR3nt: TGTGCCTGGAAGACGGAGACCGAGCAGTACTTC
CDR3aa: CAWKTETEQYF

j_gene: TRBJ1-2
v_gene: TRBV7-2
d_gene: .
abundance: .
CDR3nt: TGTGCCAGCAGCCCGGGGTTTGGCTATGGCTACACCTTC
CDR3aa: CASSPGFGYGYTF

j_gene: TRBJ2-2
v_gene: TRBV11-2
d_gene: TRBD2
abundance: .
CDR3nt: TGTGCCAGCAGCTTAGGAGGGCGGGAGAGTGGCGGGGAGCTGTTTTTT
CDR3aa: CASSLGGRESGGELFF